This is a list of T cell receptor beta chains from one sample in a study of blood T cell repertoires in COVID-19. TCRdb's copy holds only in-frame clones and misses some; the assay was immunoSEQ multiplex PCR. The repertoire includes about 78,000 clones, roughly 73% of them detected once, and about 9.9% sits in the top ten. Material for sequencing was peripheral blood. The source of these receptors is a human donor in a cohort sampled during active COVID-19. Both conserved end residues are part of each CDR3. Fields, in order: clone size, D gene, V gene, J gene, CDR3 DNA, CDR3 protein. The D gene is left open where the match is weak. The size entry is marked missing in some rows and otherwise reads once, few, many or a size class.

>few|.|TRBV6-4|TRBJ2-3
TGTGCCAGCAGTTGGACTTCCTCAGATACGCAGTATTTT
CASSWTSSDTQYF
>.|.|TRBV7-3|TRBJ1-6
TGTGCCAGCAGCTTAAGTAGACAAAATTCACCCCTCCACTTT
CASSLSRQNSPLHF
>.|.|TRBV7-2|TRBJ2-6
TGTGCCAGCAGCCTTAACTCTGGGGCCAACGTCCTGACTTTC
CASSLNSGANVLTF
>.|TRBD2|TRBV5-1|TRBJ2-2
TGCGCCAGCAGCCGGACTAGCGGGGGGGCCGCCGGGGAGCTGTTTTTT
CASSRTSGGAAGELFF
>.|.|TRBV27|TRBJ2-7
TGTGCCAGCAGTTTATCGATATCCAATCAACAGGGACGATCCTACGAGCAGTACTTC
CASSLSISNQQGRSYEQYF
>.|TRBD1|TRBV7-2|TRBJ1-5
TGTGCCAGCAGCTTAGGGGGACAGGGGGGCCAGCCCCAGCATTTT
CASSLGGQGGQPQHF
>.|TRBD1|TRBV24-1|TRBJ2-2
TGTGCCACCAGTGATGGAGACAGGGACACCGGGGAGCTGTTTTTT
CATSDGDRDTGELFF
>.|TRBD1|TRBV24-1|TRBJ1-3
TGTGCCACCAGTGATCCGACAGGGGGAAACACCATATATTTT
CATSDPTGGNTIYF
>.|.|TRBV2|TRBJ1-5
TGTGCCAGCAGGCCCTCCCCCGGTCAGCCCCAGCATTTT
CASRPSPGQPQHF
>.|TRBD2|TRBV10-3|TRBJ2-7
TGTGCCATCAGTGAAGTAGCGGGGGGGTCCTACGAGCAGTACTTC
CAISEVAGGSYEQYF
>few|.|TRBV11-2|TRBJ2-5
TGTGCCAGCAGCCCCCTCGGAGGATGGAGTCAACCCCAGTACTTC
CASSPLGGWSQPQYF
>once|.|TRBV28|TRBJ2-7
TGTGCCAGCAGTTCCTGGGGGGGGGCTGTGACCTACGAGCAGTACTTC
CASSSWGGAVTYEQYF
>.|.|TRBV5-1|TRBJ2-7
TGCGCCAGCAGCCCCAGGACAGACTCCTACGAGCAGTACTTC
CASSPRTDSYEQYF
>few|TRBD1|TRBV6-2/TRBV6-3|TRBJ1-1
TGTGCCAGCAGTGACAGGGGACTGAGTACTGAAGCTTTCTTT
CASSDRGLSTEAFF
>.|.|TRBV25-1|TRBJ2-7
TGTGCCAGCAGTGACAGGGTGCGGCTGTACGAGCAGTACTTC
CASSDRVRLYEQYF
>.|.|TRBV27|TRBJ2-5
TGTGCCAGCAGCCCACCGTCGGGTGAGACCCAGTACTTC
CASSPPSGETQYF
>.|.|TRBV6-2/TRBV6-3|TRBJ2-7
TGTGCCAGCAGTTCCGACATAAGTTCCTACGAGCAGTACTTC
CASSSDISSYEQYF
>.|.|TRBV27|TRBJ2-7
TGTGCCAGCAGTCCGTTGGGGAGGCGGGGTGGGGAGAAGGACGAGCAGTACTTC
CASSPLGRRGGEKDEQYF
>.|TRBD1|TRBV5-6|TRBJ2-2
TGTGCCAGCAGCTTGTTGGGCTGGACAGGGAACACCGGGGAGCTGTTTTTT
CASSLLGWTGNTGELFF
>.|TRBD1|TRBV9|TRBJ1-6
TGTGCCAGCAGCGCCCTAGACAGGGGGCGGGGTTCACCCCTCCACTTT
CASSALDRGRGSPLHF
>.|TRBD1|TRBV6-5|TRBJ2-7
TGTGCCAGCACCAGGACAGGGGCATACGAGCAGTACTTC
CASTRTGAYEQYF
>.|TRBD1|TRBV5-1|TRBJ2-1
TGCGCCAGCAGCTTGACAGGGGGGCACAATGAGCAGTTCTTC
CASSLTGGHNEQFF
>.|.|TRBV2|TRBJ1-2
TGTGCCAGCAGGGACCCCGACAGGACCCCCCTTAACTATGGCTACACCTTC
CASRDPDRTPLNYGYTF
>once|.|TRBV5-1|TRBJ2-6
TGCGCCAGCAGCTTGGGCCAGGTGGCTGGGGCCAACGTCCTGACTTTC
CASSLGQVAGANVLTF
>.|.|TRBV18|TRBJ1-6
TGTGCCAGCTCACCAACCGGGGGTGATTCACCCCTCCACTTT
CASSPTGGDSPLHF
>.|TRBD1|TRBV7-2|TRBJ1-4
TGTGCCAGCAGCGGGCCGGGACAGGGCAGTGAAAAACTGTTTTTT
CASSGPGQGSEKLFF
>.|.|TRBV4-1|TRBJ1-1
TGCGCCAGCAGCCAAAGACAGGAGAACACTGAAGCTTTCTTT
CASSQRQENTEAFF
>.|TRBD1|TRBV28|TRBJ1-2
TGTGCCACCGGGGACAGGAACTATGGCTACACCTTC
CATGDRNYGYTF
>.|.|TRBV28|TRBJ1-5
TGTGCCAGCAGTGTGCCTCGGGGAAACAATCAGCCCCAGCATTTT
CASSVPRGNNQPQHF
>.|TRBD2|TRBV24-1|TRBJ2-7
TGTGCCACCAGTGATTCATACCGGGAGGATTCCTACGAGCAGTACTTC
CATSDSYREDSYEQYF
>.|.|TRBV5-1|TRBJ2-2
TGCGCCAGCAGCTCCCACCCGGGAACTACGAACACCGGGGAGCTGTTTTTT
CASSSHPGTTNTGELFF
>once|TRBD1|TRBV6-2/TRBV6-3|TRBJ2-5
TGTGCCAGCAGTATACGCACCGGACAGGGGTCTGAGACCCAGTACTTC
CASSIRTGQGSETQYF
>.|.|TRBV2|TRBJ2-7
TGTGCCAGCTCGGACATAATTTACTACGAGCAGTACTTC
CASSDIIYYEQYF
>.|.|TRBV7-9|TRBJ2-3
TGTGCCAGCAGCTTAACAGGGCGAACAGATACGCAGTATTTT
CASSLTGRTDTQYF
>.|.|TRBV10-1|TRBJ2-1
TGCGCCAGCAGCGGGAGTAACAGGGGTGTGCCCTACAATGAGCAGTTCTTC
CASSGSNRGVPYNEQFF
>.|.|TRBV5-3|TRBJ2-7
TGTGCCAGAAGGGTCAGCCAGGCTTACGAGCAGTACTTC
CARRVSQAYEQYF
>few|.|TRBV6-2/TRBV6-3|TRBJ1-4
TGTGCCAGCAGTCTCGGGGCTAATGAAAAACTGTTTTTT
CASSLGANEKLFF
>.|.|TRBV5-1|TRBJ1-2
TGCGCCAGCAGCTCGGTGGCGGGCCAAGGGCTAAATGGCTACACCTTC
CASSSVAGQGLNGYTF
>.|TRBD1|TRBV4-1|TRBJ2-7
TGCGCCAGCAGCCAGGATAGACAGGGCTCCTACGAGCAGTACTTC
CASSQDRQGSYEQYF
>.|TRBD1|TRBV19|TRBJ2-7
TGTGCCAGTAGTATATCGAGGGGGCTTAGTAACTACGAGCAGTACTTC
CASSISRGLSNYEQYF
>.|.|TRBV7-8|TRBJ2-7
TGTGCCAGCAGCTTAGTAGGCTCAAGCGTTCCCTACGAGCAGTACTTC
CASSLVGSSVPYEQYF
>.|TRBD1|TRBV7-8|TRBJ1-5
TGTGCCAGCAGCCTGGGGACAGGGCCCCGGGGTCAGCCCCAGCATTTT
CASSLGTGPRGQPQHF
>.|TRBD1|TRBV9|TRBJ1-1
TGTGCCAGCAGCGTAGGGACGACAGGGGAGTTTCCTGAAGCTTTCTTT
CASSVGTTGEFPEAFF